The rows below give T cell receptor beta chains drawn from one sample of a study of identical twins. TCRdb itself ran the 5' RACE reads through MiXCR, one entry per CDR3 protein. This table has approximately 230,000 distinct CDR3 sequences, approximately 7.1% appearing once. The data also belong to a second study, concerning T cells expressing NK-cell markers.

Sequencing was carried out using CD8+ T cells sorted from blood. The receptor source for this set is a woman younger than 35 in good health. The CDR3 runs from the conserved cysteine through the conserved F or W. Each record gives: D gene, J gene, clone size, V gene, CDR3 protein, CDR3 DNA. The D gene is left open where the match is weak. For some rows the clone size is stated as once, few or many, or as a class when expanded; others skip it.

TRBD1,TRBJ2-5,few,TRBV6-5,CASSFAPGGSGTQYF,TGTGCCAGCAGTTTCGCCCCAGGGGGCTCGGGGACCCAGTACTTC
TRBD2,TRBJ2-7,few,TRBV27,CASSYASGRAYEQYF,TGTGCCAGCAGTTATGCTAGCGGGAGGGCCTACGAGCAGTACTTC
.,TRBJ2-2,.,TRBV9,CATSVEGTGSNTGELFF,TGTGCCACCAGCGTAGAAGGGACGGGTTCGAACACCGGGGAGCTGTTTTTT
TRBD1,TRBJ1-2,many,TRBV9,CASSVEALDRGLYGYTF,TGTGCCAGCAGCGTAGAGGCCCTGGACAGGGGGCTGTATGGCTACACCTTC
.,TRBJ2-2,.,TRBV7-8,CASRKEGTGELFF,TGTGCCAGCCGGAAGGAGGGCACCGGGGAGCTGTTTTTT
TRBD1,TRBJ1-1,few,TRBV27,CASSFLTGSTEAFF,TGTGCCAGCAGTTTCCTGACAGGGAGCACTGAAGCTTTCTTT
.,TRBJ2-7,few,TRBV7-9,CASSPPFAEIGSYEQYF,TGTGCCAGCAGCCCACCTTTCGCGGAGATAGGCTCCTACGAGCAGTACTTC
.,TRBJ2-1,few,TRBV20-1,CSAGRTYNEQFF,TGCAGTGCTGGGCGGACCTACAATGAGCAGTTCTTC
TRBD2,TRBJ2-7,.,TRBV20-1,CSARLLAGVYEQYF,TGCAGTGCTAGGTTGCTAGCGGGAGTCTACGAGCAGTACTTC
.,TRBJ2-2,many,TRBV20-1,CSARVGRGNTGELFF,TGCAGTGCTAGAGTTGGGCGGGGGAACACCGGGGAGCTGTTTTTT
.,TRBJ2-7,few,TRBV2,CASSAPGRHYEQYF,TGTGCCAGCAGCGCTCCGGGACGACACTACGAGCAGTACTTC
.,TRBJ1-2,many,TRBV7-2,CASSFLGGYTF,TGTGCCAGCAGCTTTCTTGGTGGCTACACCTTC
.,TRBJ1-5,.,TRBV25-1,CASSESNEYSNQPQHF,TGTGCCAGCAGTGAATCAAACGAATATAGCAATCAGCCCCAGCATTTT
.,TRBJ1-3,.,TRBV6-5,CASTFGDTIYF,TGTGCCAGCACCTTCGGGGACACCATATATTTT
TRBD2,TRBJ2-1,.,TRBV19,CASSHPGGFADNEQFF,TGTGCCAGTAGTCATCCGGGGGGGTTCGCGGACAATGAGCAGTTCTTC
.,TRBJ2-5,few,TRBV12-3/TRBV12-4,CASQPGPRPDETQYF,TGTGCCAGCCAACCCGGGCCTAGACCGGACGAGACCCAGTACTTC
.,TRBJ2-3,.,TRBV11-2,CASSSLIAGTQYF,TGTGCCAGCAGCTCTCTAATAGCCGGTACGCAGTATTTT
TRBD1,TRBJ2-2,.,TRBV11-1,CASSRLGGGQGYTGELFF,TGTGCCAGCAGCCGCTTAGGGGGCGGACAGGGTTACACCGGGGAGCTGTTTTTT
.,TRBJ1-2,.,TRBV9,CASSVSTENYGYTF,TGTGCCAGCAGCGTATCGACGGAGAACTATGGCTACACCTTC